This T cell receptor (beta chain) was captured by sequencing in a study of cytomegalovirus exposure and HLA in healthy donors. PCR was performed using 60 Vbeta and 13 Jbeta primers. Here immunoSEQ multiplex PCR was the method, and the copy in TCRdb shows in-frame clones only, minus some. This repertoire shows 85,000 to 100,000 clones, approximately 81% found once; its top ten account for about 4%. Study-level findings and limits: Most TCR beta V segments were productive about 87% or about 30% of the time in an earlier analysis.

Points on this clone: The antigen is undetermined.

This CDR3 is 13 amino acids long. Trimming pared 5 bases from V and 0 bases from J, leaving 7 bases between. The germline V gene has CDR1 SGHVS and CDR2 FNYEAQ. Sequences were obtained from PBMCs. The sequence was collected from a woman between 35 and 50 years old in good health and CMV-seropositive. The chain joins TRBV7-6 to TRBJ1-1; D is unclear. CDR3 sequence reads: CASSPGLNTEAFF. The CDR3 DNA sequence: TGTGCCAGCAGCCCCGGGTTGAACACTGAAGCTTTCTTT.